The clone carrying this T cell receptor (beta chain) is medium-sized (0.01 to 0.1%) in the sample. Antigen specificity is unknown. Treatment noted: approximately 10-day PBMC culture with coronavirus spike peptide pools or control peptides (ViraFEST assay). Cultures used 2 million or so PBMCs per well, 9 to 10 IU/ml IL-2 and approximately 10 ug/ml peptides. The sample belongs to a study of vaccination and CD4 T cells after COVID-19. Overall study context: The post-vaccine samples came a median 72 days after dose two (range 14 to 241).

From germline, CDR1 is SGHTA and CDR2 FQGNSA. V lost 1 base and J lost 5, with 11 bases in between. The CDR3 covers 14 residues. The Oncomine TCR Beta short-read assay was applied to DNA of cultured CD4+ T cells. TCRdb ran MiXCR on the PCR reads and lists one entry per CDR3 protein. The sample shows approximately 3,000 distinct CDR3 sequences, about 75% of them seen only once. The gene calls are TRBV7-2 and TRBJ2-5; perhaps D is TRBD1 or TRBD2 (6 bases each). Sample: CD4+ T cells from blood, cultured in vitro. This receptor was obtained from a human donor who had recovered from COVID-19. In nucleotides, the CDR3 is TGTGCCAGCAGCTTAGGTCGGGGGCGGGAGACCCAGTACTTC. Translation gives CASSLGRGRETQYF.